This T cell receptor (beta chain) derives from a study of blood T cells in healthy people across ages. A second about 6 to 11 cycle PCR used barcoded and J-beta primers. MiXCR, applied by TCRdb to the 5' RACE reads, yields one record per CDR3 protein. The data show some 1,500,000 distinct CDR3 sequences, 35% to 45% seen once. Germline V gene sequence: CDR1 LNHNV, CDR2 YYDKDF (reference sequence). J was trimmed by 4 bases and V by 2 bases; bases with no gene match: 6. The CDR3 is 15 residues long. Researchers report isolating at least 7 million PBMCs per sample. Extractions gave at least 5 micrograms of total RNA per sample.

This sequence joins TRBV15 and TRBJ1-1; 8 bases are shared with TRBD1. Sequences were obtained from blood. The receptor was derived from a woman younger than 35 in good health. CDR3 sequence reads: CATSRPQGDGTEAFF. CDR3 in DNA: TGTGCCACCAGCAGACCACAGGGGGATGGCACTGAAGCTTTCTTT.